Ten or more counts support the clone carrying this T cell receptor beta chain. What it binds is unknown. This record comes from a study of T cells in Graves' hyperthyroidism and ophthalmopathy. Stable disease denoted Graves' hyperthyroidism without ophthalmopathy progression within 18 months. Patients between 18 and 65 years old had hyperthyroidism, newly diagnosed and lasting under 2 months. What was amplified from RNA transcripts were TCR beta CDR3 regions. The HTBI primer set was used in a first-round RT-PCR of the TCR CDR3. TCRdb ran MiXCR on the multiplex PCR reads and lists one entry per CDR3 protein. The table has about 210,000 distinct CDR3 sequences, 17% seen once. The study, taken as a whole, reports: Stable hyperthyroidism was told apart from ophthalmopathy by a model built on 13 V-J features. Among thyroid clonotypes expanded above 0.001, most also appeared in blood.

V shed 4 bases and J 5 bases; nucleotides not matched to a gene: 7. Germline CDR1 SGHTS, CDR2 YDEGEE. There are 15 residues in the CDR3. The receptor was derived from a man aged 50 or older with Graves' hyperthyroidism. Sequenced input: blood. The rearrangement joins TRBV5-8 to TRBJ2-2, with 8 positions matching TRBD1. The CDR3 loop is CASSPGGVETGELFF. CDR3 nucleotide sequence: TGTGCCAGCAGCCCAGGGGGCGTAGAGACCGGGGAGCTGTTTTTT.